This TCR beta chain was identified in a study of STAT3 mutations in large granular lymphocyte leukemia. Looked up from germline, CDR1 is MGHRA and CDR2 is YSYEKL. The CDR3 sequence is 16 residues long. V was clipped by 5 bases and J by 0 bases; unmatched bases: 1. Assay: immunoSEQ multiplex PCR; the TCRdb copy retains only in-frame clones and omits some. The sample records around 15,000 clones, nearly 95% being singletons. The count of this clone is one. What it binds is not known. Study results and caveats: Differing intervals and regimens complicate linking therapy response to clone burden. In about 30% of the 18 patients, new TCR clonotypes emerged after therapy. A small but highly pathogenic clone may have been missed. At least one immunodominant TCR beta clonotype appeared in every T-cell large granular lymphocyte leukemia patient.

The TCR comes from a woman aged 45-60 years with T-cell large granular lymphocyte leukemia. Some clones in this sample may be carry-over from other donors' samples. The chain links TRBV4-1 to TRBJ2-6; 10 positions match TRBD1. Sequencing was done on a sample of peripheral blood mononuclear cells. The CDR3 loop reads CASSRTGGSGANVLTF. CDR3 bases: TGCGCCAGCAGCAGGACAGGGGGCTCTGGGGCCAACGTCCTGACTTTC.